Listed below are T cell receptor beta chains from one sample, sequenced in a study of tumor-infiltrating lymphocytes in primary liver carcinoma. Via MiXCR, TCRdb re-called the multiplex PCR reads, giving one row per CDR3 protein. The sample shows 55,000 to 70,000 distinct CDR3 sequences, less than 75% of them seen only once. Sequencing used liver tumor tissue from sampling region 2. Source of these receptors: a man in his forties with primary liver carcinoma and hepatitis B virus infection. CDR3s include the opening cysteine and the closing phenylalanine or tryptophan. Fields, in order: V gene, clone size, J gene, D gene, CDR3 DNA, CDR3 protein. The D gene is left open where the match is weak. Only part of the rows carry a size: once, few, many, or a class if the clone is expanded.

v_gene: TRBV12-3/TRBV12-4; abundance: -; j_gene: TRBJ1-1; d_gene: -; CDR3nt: TGTGTCAGCGGCTCGGGGATGAACACTAAAGCTTTCTTT; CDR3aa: CVSGSGMNTKAFF
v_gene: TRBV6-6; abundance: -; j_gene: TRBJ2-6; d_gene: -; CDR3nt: TGTGTCAGCAGTTATTCTGGGGCCAACGTCCTGACTTTC; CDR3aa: CVSSYSGANVLTF
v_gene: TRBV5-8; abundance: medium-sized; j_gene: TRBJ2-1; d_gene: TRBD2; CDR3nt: TGTGCCAGCAGCTTGGGACTAGCGGGAGTGAAGAATGAGCAGTTCTTC; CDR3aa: CASSLGLAGVKNEQFF
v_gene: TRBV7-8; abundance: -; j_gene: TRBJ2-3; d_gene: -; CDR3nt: TGTGCCAGCTGCTCAACAGGGGGGGGATATTCGGATGCGCAGTATTTT; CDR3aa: CASCSTGGGYSDAQYF
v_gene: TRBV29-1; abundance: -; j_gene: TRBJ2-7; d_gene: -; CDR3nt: TGCAGCACTATAGGTGAGGCCTCCTACGAGCAGTACTTC; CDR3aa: CSTIGEASYEQYF
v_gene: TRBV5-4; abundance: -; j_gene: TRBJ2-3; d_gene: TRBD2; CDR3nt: TGTGCCAGCAGCCTCCAGACTAGCGCCAGCACATATACGCAGTATTTT; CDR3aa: CASSLQTSASTYTQYF
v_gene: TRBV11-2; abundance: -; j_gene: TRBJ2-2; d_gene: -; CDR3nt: TGTGCTAGCAGCTTTGTGGGATTGAACACCGGGGAGCTGTTTTTT; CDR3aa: CASSFVGLNTGELFF
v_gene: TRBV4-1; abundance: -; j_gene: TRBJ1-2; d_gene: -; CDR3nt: TGCGCCAGCAGCCGCTCCGGCAGCCTCTATGGCTACACCTTC; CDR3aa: CASSRSGSLYGYTF
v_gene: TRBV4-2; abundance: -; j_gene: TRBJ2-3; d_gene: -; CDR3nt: TGTGCCAGCAGCCATGAGACCGCTCCCCGGGTTGATATGCAGTATTTT; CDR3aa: CASSHETAPRVDMQYF
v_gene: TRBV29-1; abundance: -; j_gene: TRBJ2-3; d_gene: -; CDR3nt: TGCAGCCGCGGGACGGGGGACGAGACTAGCACAGATACGCAGTATTTT; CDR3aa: CSRGTGDETSTDTQYF